This T cell receptor (beta chain) was captured by sequencing in a study of identical twins. Template switching (which added a universal primer site) was used, and cDNA carried unique molecular identifiers. TCRdb re-called the 5' RACE reads through MiXCR, storing one row per CDR3 protein. Here the sample spans some 100,000 distinct CDR3 sequences, roughly 6% being singletons. The CDR3 sequence is 13 residues long. Germline-derived CDR1 and CDR2 are KGHDR and SFDVKD. Notes on this clonotype: This may stem from a read error, because a much larger clone lies one nucleotide away.

This clonotype was obtained from a woman aged 45-65 years in good health. The sequenced sample consisted of memory T cells sorted from blood. This chain links TRBV24-1 with TRBJ2-2, with 8 bases identical to TRBD1. CDR3 sequence reads: CATKDRDTGDLFF. In DNA, the CDR3 is TGTGCCACCAAGGACAGGGACACCGGGGACCTGTTTTTT.